The present T cell receptor (beta chain) was sequenced within a study of CD4+ T cells in melanoma. V was pared by 1 base and J by 3 bases, with 6 bases between. Germline assignment: CDR1 LNHDA and CDR2 SQIVND (reference sequence). The CDR3 length is 13 residues. The data were produced by immunoSEQ multiplex PCR, yet TCRdb's version contains in-frame clones alone and is incomplete. The data hold some 14,000 clones, with around 80% observed a single time. The J gene is TRBJ2-5, the V gene TRBV19; no firm D call. The receptor was derived from a human donor with melanoma. Sample: cells from a culture (not recorded whether cultured in vitro). In nucleotides, the CDR3 is TGTGCCAGTAGTATAGGACTGAAAGAGACCCAGTACTTC. Amino acid sequence: CASSIGLKETQYF.